One and the same sample provided the 32 T cell receptor beta chains below, sequenced in a study of blood T cell repertoires in COVID-19. The repertoire was sequenced with immunoSEQ multiplex PCR; TCRdb's copy has only in-frame clones and lacks some. Of approximately 280,000 clones listed, around nine tenths are singletons. The sequencing sample was made of PBMCs or T cells enriched from blood (not recorded which). The receptor set was obtained from a woman younger than 30 who had recovered from COVID-19.

The rearrangement joins TRBV24-1 to TRBJ2-1; 12 positions match TRBD2. CDR3 length equals 16 residues. J lost 9 bases, V lost 0 bases, and 5 bases had no gene match. Germline loops: CDR1 KGHDR, CDR2 SFDVKD. DNA of the CDR3: TGTGCCACCAGTGATTTGCTAGCGGGAGGGCCCAGTGAGCAGTTCTTC. It is translated as CATSDLLAGGPSEQFF.

The chain is built from TRBV11-3 and TRBJ2-1, with TRBD2 matching over 7 bases. The length of the CDR3 is 15 residues. V was pared by 3 bases and J by 8 bases, with 10 bases of the junction left unmatched. Germline V gives CDR1 SGHNT, CDR2 YENEEA. The CDR3 DNA sequence: TGTGCCAGCAGCTTTGGGAGGGCTCAAGGAGATGAGCAGTTCTTC. This sequence encodes CASSFGRAQGDEQFF.

The chain links TRBV15 to TRBJ2-5; D may be TRBD1 (5 bases). Trimming stripped 0 bases from V and 3 bases from J, with 8 bases between. The CDR3 sequence is 14 residues long. The germline V gene has CDR1 LNHNV and CDR2 YYDKDF (reference sequence). This chain's CDR3 is CATSRDFREETQYF. CDR3 nucleotide sequence: TGTGCCACCAGCAGAGATTTCAGGGAAGAGACCCAGTACTTC.

This clone turned up a few times. The chain combines TRBV4-1 with TRBJ2-3; 10 nucleotides agree with TRBD2. Germline V gene lookup returns CDR1 MGHRA and CDR2 YSYEKL. Trimming cost V 2 bases and J 1 base; bases outside gene matches: 9. The CDR3 sequence is 18 residues long. Here the CDR3 DNA reads TGCGCCAGCAGCCAACAGACTAGCGGGTTAGATGGCACAGATACGCAGTATTTT. Amino acid sequence: CASSQQTSGLDGTDTQYF.

The rearrangement links TRBV18 to TRBJ2-1; 12 bases are a match to TRBD2. Per germline, CDR1 KGHSH and CDR2 LQKENI. This CDR3 comprises 15 residues. The V and J ends lost 6 bases and 8 bases, in that order; junction bases with no gene match: 8. The CDR3: CASSDGLAGGHEQFF. For the CDR3, the DNA is TGTGCCAGCTCGGACGGCCTAGCGGGGGGGCATGAGCAGTTCTTC.

The V call is TRBV29-1, the J call TRBJ2-7; 10 bases align to TRBD1. CDR1 is SQVTM and CDR2 is ANQGSEA in the germline V gene. The CDR3 sequence is 13 residues long. The V segment lost 5 bases and the J segment 7 bases; nucleotides outside the gene matches: 8. The CDR3 spells CSVLDRGLGEQYF. The CDR3 DNA follows: TGCAGCGTTCTAGACAGGGGGCTGGGGGAGCAGTACTTC.

A note on this clone: Different DNA sequences within this sample yield the same CDR3. The rearrangement links TRBV28 to TRBJ2-7; D remains ambiguous. The CDR3 spans 13 residues. Trimming shortened V by 4 bases and J by 2 bases, and 9 bases separated the two germline ends. Germline assignment: CDR1 MDHEN and CDR2 SYDVKM. CDR3 sequence reads: CASSSGIAYEQYF. The CDR3 DNA is TGTGCCAGCAGTTCAGGTATCGCCTACGAGCAGTACTTC. The full variable domain, rest sourced from reference TRBV28 and TRBJ2-7, is DVKVTQSSRYLVKRTGEKVFLECVQDMDHENMFWYRQDPGLGLRLIYFSYDVKMKEKGDIPEGYSVSREKKERFSLILESASTNQTSMYLCASSSGIAYEQYFGPGTRLTVT.

The V gene is TRBV3-1 (or the pseudogene TRBV3-2), the J gene TRBJ1-4, with D perhaps matching TRBD1 (6 bases). CDR1 is LGHDT and CDR2 is YNNKEL in the germline V gene (reference sequence). Deletions cut 5 bases from V and 8 bases from J, with 18 bases between. The CDR3 is 15 amino acids. As DNA, the CDR3 is TGTGCCAGCAGCGTCTCCCAGGGGTTGTGGGAAAAACTGTTTTTT. Protein: CASSVSQGLWEKLFF.

V gene TRBV7-2 combines with J gene TRBJ1-2, with 9 nucleotides matching TRBD1. Germline CDR1 SGHTA, CDR2 FQGNSA. The length of the CDR3 is 15 residues. V was pared by 5 bases and J by 6 bases, with 10 bases of the junction left unmatched. This CDR3 is CASSVGAGTGNGYTF. The CDR3 DNA reads as TGTGCCAGCAGCGTCGGCGCCGGGACAGGGAATGGCTACACCTTC. Together with reference TRBV7-2 and TRBJ1-2, the CDR3 gives the full variable domain: GAGVSQSPSNKVTEKGKDVELRCDPISGHTALYWYRQSLGQGLEFLIYFQGNSAPDKSGLPSDRFSAERTGGSVSTLTIQRTQQEDSAVYLCASSVGAGTGNGYTFGSGTRLTVV.

V is TRBV28 and J is TRBJ1-6; 9 bases are shared with TRBD1. CDR1 is MDHEN and CDR2 is SYDVKM in the germline V gene. This CDR3 is 14 amino acids long. After removal of 9 bases from V and 10 bases from J, the junction contained 10 bases not matched to a gene. The DNA for the CDR3 is TGTGCCAGTACCCTAGGGACAGGGACGTCACCCCTCCACTTT. Translated, it gives CASTLGTGTSPLHF. The whole variable domain, filled in from reference TRBV28 and TRBJ1-6, reads DVKVTQSSRYLVKRTGEKVFLECVQDMDHENMFWYRQDPGLGLRLIYFSYDVKMKEKGDIPEGYSVSREKKERFSLILESASTNQTSMYLCASTLGTGTSPLHFGNGTRLTVT.

This rearrangement joins TRBV5-1 to TRBJ2-7; 7 bases map to TRBD1. Germline V CDR1 and CDR2: SGHRS, YFSETQ. This CDR3 region has 14 residues. Trimming cost V 1 base and J 4 bases; bases outside gene matches: 5. CDR3 nucleotide sequence: TGCGCCAGCAGCTTGAGAACAGGGGCATACGAGCAGTACTTC. This translates into CASSLRTGAYEQYF.

For this clone: At the DNA level, this CDR3 is encoded by other sequences in the same sample as well. V is TRBV7-2 and J is TRBJ2-5, with 7 bases aligning to TRBD2. The CDR3 is 14 residues long. Unmatched junction bases numbered 1, after V lost 1 base and J lost 2 bases. Germline CDR1 is SGHTA and CDR2 is FQGNSA. The CDR3 DNA reads TGTGCCAGCAGCTTAGGACTAGCTCAAGAGACCCAGTACTTC. Translated, it gives CASSLGLAQETQYF.

V gene TRBV19 combines with J gene TRBJ1-3; no definite D call. Germline V lookup: CDR1 LNHDA, CDR2 SQIVND (reference sequence). The CDR3 consists of 13 residues. V was trimmed by 7 bases and J by 4 bases, leaving 11 bases between them. CDR3 in amino acids: CASTPVSGNTIYF. In DNA form, the CDR3 reads TGTGCCAGTACCCCGGTCTCCGGAAACACCATATATTTT.

The V gene is TRBV28, the J gene TRBJ2-7; no clear D. The CDR3 runs 15 residues. V was shortened by 5 bases and J by 3 bases, with 17 bases between the two germline ends. Germline CDR1 and CDR2: MDHEN and SYDVKM. CDR3 amino acids: CASSQPPLSIYEQYF. CDR3 DNA: TGTGCCAGCAGTCAACCTCCTTTAAGCATCTACGAGCAGTACTTC.

This clone was seen only a few times. The CDR3 DNA reads as TGTGCCAGCGGGCTAGCGGGAGAATGGACCGGGGAGCTGTTTTTT. Residues: CASGLAGEWTGELFF. The V call is TRBV9, the J call TRBJ2-2, with 10 bases that match TRBD2. Germline lookup yields CDR1 SGDLS and CDR2 YYNGEE. Trimming took 7 bases from V and 5 from J; bases not matched to a gene: 8. The CDR3 contains 15 residues.

Regarding this clone: The DNA is left out, because the CDR3 cannot be placed on it with certainty; the CDR3 is given as TCRdb lists it. The rearrangement joins TRBV28 to TRBJ2-7; no DNA check was done on the table's D call, TRBD1. The length of the CDR3 is 13 amino acids, counting both ends. The V gene's germline CDR1 is MDHEN and CDR2 SYDVKM. This CDR3 reads CASSFAGGSSWYF.

The rearrangement uses TRBV6-5 and TRBJ2-7, with 7 bases aligning to TRBD1. The CDR3 extends over 14 amino acids. V shed 2 bases, J shed 6 bases, and the junction held 7 bases outside the gene matches. Per germline, CDR1 MNHEY and CDR2 SVGAGI. The CDR3 DNA is TGTGCCAGCAGTTACCGGGACAGCTTCGGCGAGCAGTACTTC. Amino acid sequence: CASSYRDSFGEQYF.

The rearrangement joins TRBV7-9 to TRBJ1-1, with D tentatively TRBD1 (6 bases). V lost 1 base, J lost 0 bases, and 15 bases lay in between. Germline V CDR1 and CDR2: SEHNR, FQNEAQ (reference sequence). This CDR3 is built from 17 residues. CDR3 protein: CASSLGYRAGLNTEAFF. Written as DNA, the CDR3 is TGTGCCAGCAGCTTAGGGTACAGGGCAGGTTTGAACACTGAAGCTTTCTTT.

This clone occurred once. The CDR3 nucleotides are TGTGCCAGCAGACTCGGGTTGGAGCAGTACTTC. Translation gives CASRLGLEQYF. This chain links TRBV12-3 or TRBV12-4 with TRBJ2-7; D unclear. Trimming removed 6 bases from V and 7 bases from J, with 10 bases in between. The CDR3 runs to 11 residues.

This clone was counted once. The J gene is TRBJ2-5, the V gene TRBV15; TRBD2 is a possible D gene (5 bases). The CDR3 is made up of 15 amino acids. The V end lost 1 base, the J end lost 5 bases, and 14 bases lay between the germline ends. Germline CDR1 is LNHNV and CDR2 is YYDKDF (reference sequence). The DNA of the CDR3 is TGTGCCACCAGCAGAGTAGTTAGCACTAGGGAGACCCAGTACTTC. Its protein product is CATSRVVSTRETQYF.

The chain joins TRBV27 to TRBJ2-1; 11 nucleotides align to TRBD2. Germline trimming cut 5 bases from V and 0 bases from J; bases unmatched to any gene: 3. Germline lookup yields CDR1 MNHEY and CDR2 SMNVEV (reference sequence). CDR3 length: 16 amino acids. CDR3 nucleotide sequence: TGTGCCAGCAGTCCCCTAGCGGGGGGCTCCTACAATGAGCAGTTCTTC. Translating it yields CASSPLAGGSYNEQFF.

This clone came up a few times. The V and J genes are TRBV19 and TRBJ2-2; 9 bases fit TRBD2. V lost 5 bases and J lost 4; bases outside the gene matches: 17. From germline, CDR1 is LNHDA and CDR2 SQIVND (reference sequence). This CDR3 is 19 amino acids long. The CDR3 DNA reads as TGTGCCAGTAGTCGCCAGGACTTCGATCTAGCGGGGTTCACCGGGGAGCTGTTTTTT. Translation gives CASSRQDFDLAGFTGELFF.

The rearrangement joins TRBV4-3 to TRBJ2-7; 9 bases fit TRBD2. The CDR3 is 15 amino acids. Per germline, CDR1 LGHNA and CDR2 YSLEER. Trimming at V came to 1 base and at J to 3 bases, leaving 4 bases not matched to a gene. The CDR3 nucleotides read TGCGCCAGCAGCCAAGCTAGCGGGGAACTCTACGAGCAGTACTTC. This translates into CASSQASGELYEQYF.

This clone was seen just once. CDR3: CASSQEGHLSGNTIYF. The CDR3 region has the DNA TGTGCCAGCAGCCAAGAAGGACACCTCTCTGGAAACACCATATATTTT. The gene calls are TRBV4-2 and TRBJ1-3; TRBD1 is a possible D gene (5 bases). The CDR3 loop spans 16 amino acids. The germline V gene has CDR1 LGHNA and CDR2 YNFKEQ. V was shortened by 0 bases and J by 0 bases, with 9 bases between the two germline ends.

This rearrangement joins TRBV5-6 to TRBJ1-2; no definite D call. V was clipped by 5 bases and J by 4 bases, with 12 bases between them. Germline V gives CDR1 SGHDT, CDR2 YYEEEE. This CDR3 comprises 13 residues. The CDR3 loop reads CASSLGSVYGYTF. The CDR3 DNA follows: TGTGCCAGCAGTCTAGGTAGCGTCTATGGCTACACCTTC.

V gene TRBV7-2 combines with J gene TRBJ2-5; 10 positions match TRBD2. Per germline, CDR1 SGHTA and CDR2 FQGNSA. Losses at the gene ends were 1 base for V and 2 bases for J; bases not matched to a gene: 4. The CDR3 covers 16 residues. This CDR3 is CASSLGTAGGQETQYF. The CDR3 DNA reads as TGTGCCAGCAGCTTAGGGACAGCGGGAGGGCAAGAGACCCAGTACTTC.

This clone appeared once. This sequence joins TRBV4-1 and TRBJ2-2; D is uncertain. CDR3 size: 14 residues. Germline V gives CDR1 MGHRA, CDR2 YSYEKL. Trimming pared 2 bases from V and 6 bases from J, leaving 10 bases between. CDR3 protein: CASSQPQSPGELFF. CDR3 nucleotides: TGCGCCAGCAGCCAACCCCAGTCTCCCGGGGAGCTGTTTTTT.

This sequence joins TRBV27 and TRBJ2-3; 16 nucleotides line up with TRBD2. The germline V gene encodes CDR1 MNHEY and CDR2 SMNVEV (reference sequence). The CDR3 totals 18 residues. V shed 3 bases and J 1 base; nucleotides not matched to a gene: 4. For the CDR3, the DNA is TGTGCCAGCAGTTTCTCCGGGACTAGCGGGAGGGGCACAGATACGCAGTATTTT. This translates into CASSFSGTSGRGTDTQYF.

The chain combines TRBV27 with TRBJ2-7; 7 bases fit TRBD1. Per germline, CDR1 MNHEY and CDR2 SMNVEV (reference sequence). CDR3 length: 19 residues. V dropped 6 bases and J dropped 0; count of bases not matched to a gene: 20. CDR3 protein: CASRTETLGGQANSYEQYF. DNA of the CDR3: TGTGCCAGCAGAACCGAGACTCTAGGCGGACAGGCTAACTCCTACGAGCAGTACTTC.

This sequence joins TRBV11-2 and TRBJ2-1; 9 positions agree with TRBD2. The V segment lost 5 bases and the J segment 8 bases; nucleotides outside the gene matches: 10. CDR3 size: 15 residues. The germline V gene encodes CDR1 SGHAT and CDR2 FQNNGV. The CDR3 sequence is CASSPPDSGRDEQFF. In DNA form, the CDR3 reads TGTGCCAGCAGCCCCCCCGATAGCGGGAGAGATGAGCAGTTCTTC.

The J gene is TRBJ1-2, the V gene TRBV10-3; 10 bases agree with TRBD1. V was pared by 6 bases and J by 3 bases, with 7 bases of the junction left unmatched. This CDR3 comprises 15 residues. Germline CDR1 and CDR2: ENHRY and SYGVKD. CDR3 DNA: TGTGCCATCAGGACGGACAGGGGGAATGACTATGGCTACACCTTC. Its translation: CAIRTDRGNDYGYTF.

In its sample, this clone was seen once. V is TRBV30 and J is TRBJ1-4; weak D call: TRBD1 (6 bases). The germline CDR1 and CDR2 sequences are GTSNPN and SVGIG (reference sequence). This CDR3 has 13 amino acids. Deletions cut 2 bases from V and 6 bases from J, with 10 bases between. The CDR3 protein is CAWSIQGYEKLFF. The CDR3 nucleotides are TGTGCCTGGAGTATACAGGGATATGAAAAACTGTTTTTT.